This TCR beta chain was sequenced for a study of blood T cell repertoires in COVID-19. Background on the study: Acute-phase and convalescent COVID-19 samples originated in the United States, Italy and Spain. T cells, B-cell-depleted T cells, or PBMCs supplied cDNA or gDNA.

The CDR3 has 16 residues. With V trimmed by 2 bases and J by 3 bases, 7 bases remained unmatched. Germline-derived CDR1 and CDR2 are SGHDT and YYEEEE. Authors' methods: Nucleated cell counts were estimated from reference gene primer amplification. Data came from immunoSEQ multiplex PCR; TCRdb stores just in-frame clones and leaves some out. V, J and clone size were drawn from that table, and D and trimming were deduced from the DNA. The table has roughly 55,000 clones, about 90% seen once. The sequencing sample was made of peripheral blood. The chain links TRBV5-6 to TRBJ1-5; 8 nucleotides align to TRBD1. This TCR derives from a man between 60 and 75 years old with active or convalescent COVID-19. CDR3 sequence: CASSLRQGSTNQPQHF. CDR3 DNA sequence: TGTGCCAGCAGCTTACGACAGGGGTCCACCAATCAGCCCCAGCATTTT.